The clone carrying this TCR beta chain was seen once. The PCR used 60 Vbeta and 13 Jbeta primers. Sequencing was performed with immunoSEQ multiplex PCR; in TCRdb, only in-frame clones are kept and a portion is missing. The table records some 98,000 clones, about 85% of them present only once. The sample is drawn from a study of cytomegalovirus exposure and HLA in healthy donors. After removal of 6 bases from V and 1 base from J, the junction contained 5 bases not matched to a gene. Germline CDR1 and CDR2: SQVTM and ANQGSEA. The CDR3 has 14 amino acids. The sequence came from a female donor in good health and CMV-seropositive. Sequencing was performed on PBMCs. The chain is built from TRBV29-1 and TRBJ1-2, with 10 bases lining up with TRBD1. CDR3 in DNA: TGCAGCGTGACAGGGACAGGGGTTAACTATGGCTACACCTTC. As protein: CSVTGTGVNYGYTF.